This TCR beta chain was identified in a study of blood T cell repertoires in COVID-19 (dated by TCRdb to 2020 to 2021). Study-wide context: Samples covering the acute and convalescent phases of COVID-19 were provided by collaborators in the United States, Italy and Spain. Where HLA class I and class II types were available, the types were taken from metadata supplied by the sample provider, not from assay-based typing. A de-identified subject ID, COVID-19 status, age in years and sex were almost always included in the sample metadata. The repertoires were made available in a free public database intended to serve as a resource for research on the immune response to SARS-CoV-2. The material from the prospective study consisted of cDNA or gDNA derived from T cells, B-cell-depleted T cells, or PBMCs. Samples came from the ongoing ImmuneRACE study (first 160 participants) plus 1,254 subjects from 6 global collaborators. The dataset comprised deeply sampled blood TCRbeta repertoires from subjects exposed to, actively infected with, or recovered from COVID-19.

With respect to this clone: It has no known antigen specificity. Per-nucleotide qualities are absent, and no much larger clonotype sits a single base away.

TCRbeta CDR3 regions were amplified from genomic DNA by means of the immunoSEQ Assay, a bias-controlled multiplex PCR. The authors processed their data as follows. The number of nucleated cells in each sample was estimated from the amplification of reference gene primers within the assay. Sequence reads were collapsed and filtered to measure the absolute abundance of every unique TCRbeta CDR3 rearrangement. Productive Simpson clonality was computed per sample as the square root of Simpson's diversity index over productive rearrangements. The table was pulled from immuneACCESS by TCRdb, which kept in-frame rearrangements only. Such tables lose some clones; where checked, under half of the loss comes from unresolved V genes, and the rest has no known cause. Clone size and V and J calls were adopted from that table, with D and trimming inferred from the DNA. In this sample the table shows around 93,000 clones, 90% of which occur a single time. Of the sample, over 5.5% falls within the top ten clones.

The paper's findings and limits, for the study overall: Clinical and demographic metadata were provided uncurated, with the amount varying by source and participant.

At one collaborating source in Seattle, patients were enrolled during active infection and were followed longitudinally through the course of disease. The collaborating institutions used their own protocols to collect whole blood in K2EDTA tubes. For TCRbeta analysis, collaborator samples were shipped as frozen whole blood, as isolated PBMCs, or as DNA extracted from either sample type. The sample comprised peripheral blood. The TCR originated in a man aged 18 to 30 with COVID-19, enrolled during active disease.

The CDR3 here reads CASSPGTAHEKLFF. The DNA reads TGTGCCAGCAGCCCCGGGACAGCCCATGAAAAACTGTTTTTT. The chain couples TRBV5-6 to TRBJ1-4, with 7 junctional bases fitting TRBD1. Germline trimming: 4 bases from V, 6 bases from J; junction bases outside gene matches: 6. CDR1 and CDR2, looked up from the germline V gene, are SGHDT and YYEEEE. Reading from cysteine to phenylalanine, the CDR3 counts 14 amino acids. CDR3 DNA is the only sequence kept; it has 42 bases, read in frame from the first base.